One and the same sample provided the 17 T cell receptor beta chains below, sequenced in a study of blood T cell repertoires in COVID-19. Measured with immunoSEQ multiplex PCR; TCRdb has only the in-frame clones, and not every one. The sample has under 250,000 clones, over 60% seen once. Sequencing was carried out using peripheral blood. These receptors were collected from a woman aged 65 to 85 with acute or convalescent COVID-19.

The chain recombines TRBV3-1 (or the pseudogene TRBV3-2) with TRBJ2-3, with TRBD2 identical over 12 bases. CDR3 length: 20 residues. V trimming: 3 bases; J trimming: 0 bases; junction bases outside the gene matches: 13. Germline-derived CDR1 and CDR2 are LGHDT and YNNKEL (reference sequence). CDR3 nucleotides: TGTGCCAGCAGCCATAATATTCCTAGCGGGAGGGGGGTAAGCACAGATACGCAGTATTTT. As protein: CASSHNIPSGRGVSTDTQYF.

This clone was seen only a few times. The chain is built from TRBV19 and TRBJ1-2, with 8 bases identical to TRBD1. The CDR3 consists of 15 residues. The V gene's germline CDR1 is LNHDA and CDR2 SQIVND (reference sequence). Unmatched junction bases numbered 10, after V lost 5 bases and J lost 5 bases. The CDR3 region is CASSVYPGGVYGYTF. The CDR3 bases are TGTGCCAGTAGTGTCTATCCAGGGGGCGTGTATGGCTACACCTTC.

In its sample, this clone was seen many times. The chain joins TRBV28 to TRBJ2-6; TRBD2 agrees at 8 bases. The CDR3 has 24 residues. The germline gives CDR1 MDHEN, CDR2 SYDVKM. The J segment lost 2 bases and the V segment lost 3 bases, leaving 27 bases of the junction unmatched. The CDR3 DNA is TGTGCCAGCAGTTTTGCCATACCCCGGGGGGGACGGGGCATGTACGGCGCTGGGGCCAACGTCCTGACTTTC. It encodes CASSFAIPRGGRGMYGAGANVLTF. The variable domain in full, with the rest retrieved from reference TRBV28 and TRBJ2-6, is DVKVTQSSRYLVKRTGEKVFLECVQDMDHENMFWYRQDPGLGLRLIYFSYDVKMKEKGDIPEGYSVSREKKERFSLILESASTNQTSMYLCASSFAIPRGGRGMYGAGANVLTFGAGSRLTVL.

This chain connects TRBV18 to TRBJ2-1, with 8 positions matching TRBD2. The germline CDR1 and CDR2 sequences are KGHSH and LQKENI. The ends lost 2 bases at V and 9 bases at J; junction bases unmatched: 6. This CDR3 has 14 residues. The CDR3 reads CASSPGLAAGEQFF. The CDR3 DNA follows: TGTGCCAGCTCACCAGGACTAGCAGCGGGTGAGCAGTTCTTC.

This clone was seen a handful of times. The chain employs TRBV28 and TRBJ1-5; TRBD1 is a possible D gene (6 bases). The CDR3 length is 13 residues. With 5 bases removed from V and 4 bases from J, the gap between germline ends came to 9 bases. Germline V gene sequence: CDR1 MDHEN, CDR2 SYDVKM. CDR3 DNA: TGTGCCAGCAGTCGCAGGGGAAATCAGCCCCAGCATTTT. Translated, it gives CASSRRGNQPQHF.

The chain couples TRBV19 to TRBJ2-2; 7 bases are shared with TRBD1. Looked up from germline, CDR1 is LNHDA and CDR2 is SQIVND (reference sequence). Trimming took 7 bases from V and 2 from J; bases not matched to a gene: 7. This CDR3 has 15 amino acids. The CDR3 sequence is CASTDRDRNTGELFF. CDR3 sequence (DNA): TGTGCCAGTACCGATCGGGACAGAAACACCGGGGAGCTGTTTTTT.

V is TRBV5-4 and J is TRBJ2-1, with D perhaps TRBD2 (5 bases). The CDR3 totals 15 residues. CDR1 is SGHNT, CDR2 YYREEE, per germline (reference sequence). Deletions cut 4 bases from V and 9 bases from J, with 20 bases between. The DNA for the CDR3 is TGTGCCAGCAGCAGGCAAGACATGAATGAGGGTGAGCAGTTCTTC. Residues: CASSRQDMNEGEQFF.

The rearrangement uses TRBV5-6 and TRBJ1-6, with D hard to call. The length of the CDR3 is 16 residues. V was pared by 4 bases and J by 9 bases, with 20 bases between. Germline values: CDR1 SGHDT, CDR2 YYEEEE. The CDR3 DNA is TGTGCCAGCAGCCTGGGCTGGGCCTCCGACGGTTCACCCCTCCACTTT. It specifies CASSLGWASDGSPLHF.

The rearrangement links TRBV11-2 to TRBJ2-7, with D perhaps TRBD1 (6 bases). Germline V gene lookup returns CDR1 SGHAT and CDR2 FQNNGV. The CDR3 spans 15 residues. V lost 5 bases and J lost 3, with 17 bases in between. This chain's CDR3 is CASSQIIQGFYEQYF. The DNA for the CDR3 is TGTGCCAGCAGCCAAATAATACAGGGATTCTACGAGCAGTACTTC.

The rearrangement uses TRBV18 and TRBJ1-1; D possibly corresponds to TRBD1 (6 bases). CDR1 and CDR2 (germline): KGHSH, LQKENI. CDR3 length: 15 amino acids. The V gene lost 3 bases and the J gene lost 1 base, with 12 bases spanning the gap. The CDR3 nucleotides are TGTGCCAGCTCACCGGGGGGGCTGGAGAACACTGAAGCTTTCTTT. This sequence encodes CASSPGGLENTEAFF.

This sequence joins TRBV20-1 and TRBJ2-3; D is ambiguous. The CDR3 has 11 residues. Trimming left V 2 bases short and J 10 bases short, with 10 bases between. The V gene's germline CDR1 is DFQATT and CDR2 SNEGSKA (reference sequence). The CDR3 DNA follows: TGCAGTGCTAGATTCAGATACGCGCAGTATTTT. This encodes CSARFRYAQYF.

In this sample, this clone turned up once. This chain joins TRBV25-1 and TRBJ2-1, with TRBD2 matching over 7 bases. The CDR3 is 15 amino acids. Germline assignment: CDR1 MGHDK and CDR2 SYGVNS. The V segment lost 4 bases and the J segment 6 bases; nucleotides outside the gene matches: 9. The CDR3 is CASSVQGGRANEQFF. The CDR3 region has the DNA TGTGCCAGCAGTGTCCAGGGCGGGAGAGCCAATGAGCAGTTCTTC. The entire variable domain, with the rest obtained from reference TRBV25-1 and TRBJ2-1, is as follows: EADIYQTPRYLVIGTGKKITLECSQTMGHDKMYWYQQDPGMELHLIHYSYGVNSTEKGDLSSESTVSRIRTEHFPLTLESARPSHTSQYLCASSVQGGRANEQFFGPGTRLTVL.

The chain uses TRBV10-3 and TRBJ2-1, with a possible D match to TRBD1 (5 bases). Germline CDR1 reads ENHRY; CDR2 reads SYGVKD. V lost 0 bases to trimming and J lost 4 bases, with 22 bases between them. The CDR3 loop spans 19 amino acids. This chain's CDR3 is CAISESGAGSRTAYNEQFF. CDR3 sequence (DNA): TGTGCCATCAGTGAGTCTGGGGCAGGTTCCCGTACTGCGTACAATGAGCAGTTCTTC.

This chain uses TRBV27 with TRBJ2-2; 12 bases are a match to TRBD2. This CDR3 has 21 amino acids. Germline V lookup: CDR1 MNHEY, CDR2 SMNVEV (reference sequence). V lost 5 bases, J lost 10 bases, and 26 bases stayed unmatched. Here the CDR3 DNA reads TGTGCCAGCAGTGAGGGCCGTAGACTAGCGGGAGTAGGGGTATCCGGAGAGGAGCTGTTTTTT. It encodes CASSEGRRLAGVGVSGEELFF.

This chain uses TRBV29-1 with TRBJ2-1; 8 bases fit TRBD2. Germline values: CDR1 SQVTM, CDR2 ANQGSEA. This CDR3 has 15 residues. The V and J ends lost 4 bases and 6 bases, in that order; junction bases with no gene match: 11. CDR3 region: CSVGLEGTRRNEQFF. The CDR3 bases are TGCAGCGTTGGTCTCGAAGGGACTAGGCGCAATGAGCAGTTCTTC.

V is TRBV7-8 and J is TRBJ2-7; the match to TRBD2 covers 9 bases. Germline V CDR1 and CDR2: SGHVS, FQNEAQ. V lost 4 bases to trimming and J lost 0 bases; unmatched junction nucleotides: 13. The CDR3 sequence is 18 residues long. The CDR3 spells CASSSRLAARLISYEQYF. The CDR3 region has the DNA TGTGCCAGCAGCTCCCGACTAGCGGCAAGGCTCATCTCCTACGAGCAGTACTTC.

The V gene is TRBV7-2, the J gene TRBJ2-7; 12 bases are a match to TRBD2. This CDR3 region has 16 residues. Germline V gene data show CDR1 as SGHTA and CDR2 as FQGNSA. V lost 1 base, J lost 5 bases, and 6 bases stayed unmatched. The CDR3 nucleotides read TGTGCCAGCAGCTTAGTGACTAGCGGGAGTGGCAACGAGCAGTACTTC. Its translation is CASSLVTSGSGNEQYF.